The text below deals with one T cell receptor beta chain. Within the sample, other DNA sequences also encode this same CDR3. The sample originates from a study of blood T cell repertoires in COVID-19. Study as a whole: Donors in the United States, Italy and Spain gave samples during acute or convalescent COVID-19.

Measured with immunoSEQ multiplex PCR; TCRdb has only the in-frame clones, and not every one. The table shows about 230,000 clones, with 65% to 90% occurring only once. Patients at the Seattle site were enrolled during active infection and followed longitudinally. The length of the CDR3 is 14 residues. Germline V gene sequence: CDR1 SQVTM, CDR2 ANQGSEA. V lost 4 bases, J lost 4 bases, and 5 bases stayed unmatched. Sequences were obtained from peripheral blood. The genes are TRBV29-1 and TRBJ2-1, with 9 bases aligning to TRBD2. The TCR sequence derives from a man aged 50-60 years with COVID-19, enrolled during active disease. CDR3 region: CSVARLAEYNEQFF. CDR3 nucleotide sequence: TGCAGCGTTGCGCGACTAGCGGAGTACAATGAGCAGTTCTTC.